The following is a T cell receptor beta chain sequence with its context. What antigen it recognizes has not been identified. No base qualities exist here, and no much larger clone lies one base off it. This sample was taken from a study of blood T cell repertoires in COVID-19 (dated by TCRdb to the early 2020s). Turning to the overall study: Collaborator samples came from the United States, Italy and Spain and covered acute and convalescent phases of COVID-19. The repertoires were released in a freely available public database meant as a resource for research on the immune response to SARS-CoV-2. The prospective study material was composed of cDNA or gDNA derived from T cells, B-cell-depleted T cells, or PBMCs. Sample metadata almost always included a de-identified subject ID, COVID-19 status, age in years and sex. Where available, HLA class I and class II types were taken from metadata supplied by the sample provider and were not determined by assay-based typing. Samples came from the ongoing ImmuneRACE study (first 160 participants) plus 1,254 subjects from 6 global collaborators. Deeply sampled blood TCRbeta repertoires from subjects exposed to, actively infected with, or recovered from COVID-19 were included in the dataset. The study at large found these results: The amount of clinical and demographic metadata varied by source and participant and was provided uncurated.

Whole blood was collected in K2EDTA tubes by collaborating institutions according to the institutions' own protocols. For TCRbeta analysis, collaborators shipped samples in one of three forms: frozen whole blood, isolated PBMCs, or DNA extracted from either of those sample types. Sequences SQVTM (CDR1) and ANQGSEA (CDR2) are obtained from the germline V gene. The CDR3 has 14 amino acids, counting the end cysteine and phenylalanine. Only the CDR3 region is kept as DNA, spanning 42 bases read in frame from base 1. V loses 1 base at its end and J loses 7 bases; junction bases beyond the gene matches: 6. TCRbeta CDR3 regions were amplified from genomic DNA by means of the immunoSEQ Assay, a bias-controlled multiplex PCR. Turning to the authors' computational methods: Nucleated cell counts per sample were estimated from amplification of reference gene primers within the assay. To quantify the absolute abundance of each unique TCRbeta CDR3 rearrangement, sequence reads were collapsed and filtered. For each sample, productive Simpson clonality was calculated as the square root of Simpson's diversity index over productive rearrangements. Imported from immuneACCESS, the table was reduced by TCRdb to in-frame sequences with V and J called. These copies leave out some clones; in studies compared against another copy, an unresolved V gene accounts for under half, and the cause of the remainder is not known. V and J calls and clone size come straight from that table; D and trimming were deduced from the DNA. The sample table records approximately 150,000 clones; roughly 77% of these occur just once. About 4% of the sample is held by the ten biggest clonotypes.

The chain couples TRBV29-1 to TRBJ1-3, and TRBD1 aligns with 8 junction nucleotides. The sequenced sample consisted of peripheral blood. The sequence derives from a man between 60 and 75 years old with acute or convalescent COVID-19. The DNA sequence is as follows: TGCAGCGTTGAAGCTCCGTCAGGGGGCAACACCATATATTTT. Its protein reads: CSVEAPSGGNTIYF.